This TCR beta chain was obtained from a study of blood T cell repertoires in COVID-19. Data came from immunoSEQ multiplex PCR; TCRdb stores just in-frame clones and leaves some out. Found here are about 180,000 clones, about 84% of them singletons; the top ten hold roughly 20%. Seattle patients were enrolled during active infection and followed longitudinally. Trimming cost V 2 bases and J 4 bases; bases outside gene matches: 2. The CDR3 spans 13 residues. Germline V gene lookup returns CDR1 SGHNT and CDR2 YYREEE (reference sequence). This TCR came from a person aged 65 to 85 with COVID-19, enrolled during active disease. The sample was peripheral blood. V gene TRBV5-4 combines with J gene TRBJ2-5; TRBD2 matches at 7 bases. The CDR3 sequence is CASSLWGGETQYF. The CDR3 nucleotides read TGTGCCAGCAGCTTATGGGGGGGAGAGACCCAGTACTTC.